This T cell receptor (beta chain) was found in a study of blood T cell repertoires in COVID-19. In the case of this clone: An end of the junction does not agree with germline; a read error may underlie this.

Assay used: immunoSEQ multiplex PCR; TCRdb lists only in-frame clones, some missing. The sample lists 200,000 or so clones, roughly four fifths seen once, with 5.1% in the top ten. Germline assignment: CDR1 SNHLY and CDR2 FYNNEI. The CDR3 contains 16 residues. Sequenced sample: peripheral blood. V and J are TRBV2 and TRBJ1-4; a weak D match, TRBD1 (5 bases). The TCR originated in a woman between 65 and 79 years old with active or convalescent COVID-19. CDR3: CASSPDRPTGNEKLFF. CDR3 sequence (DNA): TGTGCAAGCAGTCCAGACAGACCCACCGGTAATGAAAAACTGTTTTTT.